One sample yielded the 30 T cell receptor beta chains listed below, sequenced in a study of CD8 T cells in Susac syndrome. RNA in amounts of 0.5 to 1 ug was reverse transcribed with random hexamers. One entry per CDR3 protein results from TCRdb running MiXCR on the immunoSEQ multiplex PCR reads. The table lists under 150,000 distinct CDR3 sequences, 80% to 85% of them singletons. The sample comprised CD8+ T cells from PBMCs. The receptors come from a human donor with multiple sclerosis.

The rearrangement uses TRBV6-2 or TRBV6-3 and TRBJ2-7; 7 bases match TRBD2. Germline assignment: CDR1 MNHEY and CDR2 SVGEGT. The junction had 6 bases not matched to a gene; V was cut back by 5 bases and J by 2 bases. The CDR3 runs 14 residues. The CDR3 DNA reads as TGTGCCAGCAGTAGCGGGGACTGGACCTACGAGCAGTACTTC. Protein sequence: CASSSGDWTYEQYF.

The V call is TRBV12-3 or TRBV12-4, the J call TRBJ1-1; possibly TRBD1 for D (6 bases). The ends were cut back, 4 bases at V and 7 bases at J, with 19 bases in the middle. The CDR3 totals 15 residues. CDR3 coding DNA: TGTGCCAGCAGTTCGTCAAACACGGGACAACATGAAGCTTTCTTT. Its translation: CASSSSNTGQHEAFF.

This chain joins TRBV7-6 and TRBJ2-2, with 12 bases matching TRBD1. The CDR3 is 15 amino acids. CDR1 and CDR2 from the germline V gene are SGHVS and FNYEAQ. The ends lost 5 bases at V and 4 bases at J; junction bases unmatched: 2. The DNA for the CDR3 is TGTGCCAGCAGCCCGGGACAGGGGGCCACCGGGGAGCTGTTTTTT. This codes for CASSPGQGATGELFF. The full variable domain, rest sourced from reference TRBV7-6 and TRBJ2-2, is GAGVSQSPRYKVTKRGQDVALRCDPISGHVSLYWYRQALGQGPEFLTYFNYEAQQDKSGLPNDRFSAERPEGSISTLTIQRTEQRDSAMYRCASSPGQGATGELFFGEGSRLTVL.

This chain links TRBV6-2 or TRBV6-3 with TRBJ2-7, with D unclear. This CDR3 comprises 15 residues. Germline values: CDR1 MNHEY, CDR2 SVGEGT. V lost 7 bases to trimming and J lost 5 bases, with 21 bases between them. The CDR3 region has the DNA TGTGCCAGCACCCATTCGACGGCAGGTATGCACGAGCAGTACTTC. Translation: CASTHSTAGMHEQYF.

CDR3: CASSLAQGYYEQFF. CDR3 DNA: TGTGCCAGCAGCTTAGCGCAGGGGTACTATGAGCAGTTCTTC. This chain links TRBV7-6 with TRBJ2-1; weak D call: TRBD1 (6 bases). V was shortened by 0 bases and J by 8 bases, with 11 bases between the two germline ends. Germline assignment: CDR1 SGHVS and CDR2 FNYEAQ. This CDR3 is built from 14 residues.

V is TRBV19 and J is TRBJ1-2; weak D call: TRBD1 (5 bases). V was shortened by 7 bases and J by 7 bases, with 13 bases between the two germline ends. Germline V lookup: CDR1 LNHDA, CDR2 SQIVND (reference sequence). The CDR3 sequence is 12 residues long. The chain's CDR3 is CASMSGWFGYTF. CDR3 bases: TGTGCCAGTATGTCAGGGTGGTTTGGCTACACCTTC.

There are a few counts of this clonotype. V and J are TRBV5-8 and TRBJ2-1, with 8 positions matching TRBD2. The CDR3 totals 13 residues. Germline-derived CDR1 and CDR2 are SGHTS and YDEGEE. The ends lost 1 base at V and 10 bases at J; junction bases unmatched: 4. The CDR3 nucleotides read TGTGCCAGCAGCTTGAGCGGGAGCGGAGAGCAGTTCTTC. Translation gives CASSLSGSGEQFF.

A few counts support this clonotype. V usage is TRBV6-5 and J usage is TRBJ2-3; possible D gene TRBD2, 5 bases. Trimming took off 8 bases at V and 4 bases at J, with 16 bases between the two ends. This CDR3 contains 14 residues. The germline V gene has CDR1 MNHEY and CDR2 SVGAGI. The DNA of the CDR3 is TGTGCCAGCTCTTACGGGGAGCGACCAGATACGCAGTATTTT. Protein: CASSYGERPDTQYF.

The chain couples TRBV6-5 to TRBJ1-3; no clear D. This CDR3 comprises 14 residues. CDR1 is MNHEY and CDR2 is SVGAGI in the germline V gene. Trimming stripped 2 bases from V and 2 bases from J, with 7 bases between. This chain's CDR3 is CASSYNGAGNTIYF. The CDR3 DNA follows: TGTGCCAGCAGTTACAACGGAGCTGGAAACACCATATATTTT.

The chain employs TRBV18 and TRBJ2-7; 12 nucleotides agree with TRBD2. This CDR3 contains 17 residues. The germline gives CDR1 KGHSH, CDR2 LQKENI. V lost 4 bases and J lost 0; bases outside the gene matches: 7. The CDR3, as DNA: TGTGCCAGCTCACTGAGGACTAGCGGGGACCCCTCCTACGAGCAGTACTTC. Protein product: CASSLRTSGDPSYEQYF.

This sequence joins TRBV20-1 and TRBJ1-4; D not resolved. The CDR3 totals 15 residues. Trimming took off 6 bases at V and 2 bases at J, with 16 bases between the two ends. The germline V gene has CDR1 DFQATT and CDR2 SNEGSKA (reference sequence). Written as DNA, the CDR3 is TGCAGTGCCAGAACCCTTTTTGGGACTAATGAAAAACTGTTTTTT. It translates to CSARTLFGTNEKLFF.

This clonotype was recorded only once. The chain employs TRBV19 and TRBJ2-7, with D perhaps assigned TRBD1 or TRBD2 (5 bases each). Germline V gene lookup returns CDR1 LNHDA and CDR2 SQIVND (reference sequence). The germline V and J ends were trimmed by 9 bases and 3 bases, with 15 bases remaining between them. The CDR3 is 13 residues long. The CDR3 region has the DNA TGTGCCAGCGAGAGTGGGGACCACTACGAGCAGTACTTC. Protein: CASESGDHYEQYF. Based on the CDR3 plus reference TRBV19 and TRBJ2-7, the full variable domain is DGGITQSPKYLFRKEGQNVTLSCEQNLNHDAMYWYRQDPGQGLRLIYYSQIVNDFQKGDIAEGYSVSREKKESFPLTVTSAQKNPTAFYLCASESGDHYEQYFGPGTRLTVT.

This clonotype was seen a few times. The gene calls are TRBV20-1 and TRBJ2-1; possibly TRBD2 for D (5 bases). Germline V gene lookup returns CDR1 DFQATT and CDR2 SNEGSKA (reference sequence). This CDR3 comprises 16 residues. The germline V and J ends were trimmed by 5 bases and 1 base, with 18 bases remaining between them. The DNA of the CDR3 is TGCAGTGCTCCTTGGATGGGAGCTTTATCCTACAATGAGCAGTTCTTC. Translation gives CSAPWMGALSYNEQFF.

The chain employs TRBV15 and TRBJ2-5, with D possibly TRBD2 on 7 matching bases. V was cut by 1 base and J by 5 bases, with 14 bases left in between. This CDR3 is 15 amino acids long. The germline V gene encodes CDR1 LNHNV and CDR2 YYDKDF (reference sequence). DNA of the CDR3: TGTGCCACCAGCAGAGGGGAGGGGGGGGTGGAGACCCAGTACTTC. Translating gives CATSRGEGGVETQYF.

The gene calls are TRBV20-1 and TRBJ2-1; 11 bases are shared with TRBD2. Germline lookup yields CDR1 DFQATT and CDR2 SNEGSKA (reference sequence). There are 16 residues in the CDR3. J gave up 1 base and V 6 bases, and 8 bases lay outside the gene matches. Here the CDR3 DNA reads TGCAGTGCCTTTTCTAGCGGGGGGCTTTCCTACAATGAGCAGTTCTTC. This codes for CSAFSSGGLSYNEQFF.

V gene TRBV2 combines with J gene TRBJ2-1; 11 positions agree with TRBD2. Germline V gene lookup returns CDR1 SNHLY and CDR2 FYNNEI. This CDR3 spans 16 amino acids. The junction had 4 bases not matched to a gene; V was cut back by 2 bases and J by 4 bases. CDR3 region: CASSERLAGLYNEQFF. CDR3 in DNA: TGTGCCAGCAGTGAACGACTAGCGGGACTTTACAATGAGCAGTTCTTC.

The chain combines TRBV6-1 with TRBJ1-1; D not resolved. Germline V gene lookup returns CDR1 MNHNS and CDR2 SASEGT. V was clipped by 10 bases and J by 4 bases, with 10 bases between them. The CDR3 consists of 11 residues. This chain's CDR3 is CAIRTGTEAFF. CDR3 coding DNA: TGTGCCATCAGAACGGGCACTGAAGCTTTCTTT.

This rearrangement joins TRBV4-1 to TRBJ2-3; tentatively, D is TRBD2 (7 bases). From germline, CDR1 is MGHRA and CDR2 YSYEKL. Trimming left V 4 bases short and J 4 bases short, with 18 bases between. This CDR3 spans 16 amino acids. The CDR3 DNA sequence: TGCGCCAGCAGCCCAGATACACCCGGGGGGCCAGATACGCAGTATTTT. It encodes CASSPDTPGGPDTQYF.

The V and J genes are TRBV5-1 and TRBJ1-1; D call uncertain. The CDR3 runs 13 residues. Germline-derived CDR1 and CDR2 are SGHRS and YFSETQ. V lost 0 bases, J lost 7 bases, and 10 bases lay in between. The CDR3 loop reads CASSLDSGVEAFF. DNA of the CDR3: TGCGCCAGCAGCTTGGATTCGGGTGTTGAAGCTTTCTTT.

This chain uses TRBV6-5 with TRBJ2-1; a possible D gene is TRBD2 (6 bases). Deletions cut 4 bases from V and 7 bases from J, with 8 bases between. This CDR3 contains 12 residues. CDR1 and CDR2 from the germline V gene are MNHEY and SVGAGI. The CDR3 DNA is TGTGCCAGCAGTTCCGCGGGGAATGAGCAGTTCTTC. As protein: CASSSAGNEQFF.

The J gene is TRBJ2-4, the V gene TRBV29-1; no clear D. The ends were cut back, 7 bases at V and 3 bases at J, with 13 bases in the middle. CDR1 is SQVTM and CDR2 is ANQGSEA in the germline V gene. The CDR3 is made up of 13 amino acids. The CDR3 DNA reads TGCAGCGGAAGGGTTGTAGACAAAAACATTCAGTACTTC. Translation: CSGRVVDKNIQYF. The variable domain in full, with the rest retrieved from reference TRBV29-1 and TRBJ2-4, is SAVISQKPSRDICQRGTSLTIQCQVDSQVTMMFWYRQQPGQSLTLIATANQGSEATYESGFVIDKFPISRPNLTFSTLTVSNMSPEDSSIYLCSGRVVDKNIQYFGAGTRLSVL.

The chain recombines TRBV19 with TRBJ1-3; no clear D. The germline V gene encodes CDR1 LNHDA and CDR2 SQIVND (reference sequence). Trimming left V 2 bases short and J 0 bases short, with 11 bases between. The CDR3 is 16 amino acids. This chain's CDR3 is CASSIYYPVSGNTIYF. In nucleotides, the CDR3 is TGTGCCAGTAGTATATACTACCCCGTCTCTGGAAACACCATATATTTT.

This clonotype has a handful of counts. The genes are TRBV12-3 or TRBV12-4 and TRBJ2-7, with a tentative D call TRBD2 (6 bases). The ends were cut back, 5 bases at V and 2 bases at J, with 16 bases in the middle. This CDR3 is 15 amino acids long. This CDR3 reads CASSRSAGLTYEQYF. In DNA form, the CDR3 reads TGTGCCAGCAGTAGATCTGCGGGACTCACCTACGAGCAGTACTTC.

The chain recombines TRBV29-1 with TRBJ1-1; D gene uncertain. CDR1 SQVTM and CDR2 ANQGSEA come from the germline V gene. The V end was cut by 0 bases, the J end by 10 bases, with 12 bases between. CDR3 length equals 12 residues. For the CDR3, the DNA is TGCAGCGTTGAAGAGGTGGAGGTAAGAGCTTTCTTT. It translates to CSVEEVEVRAFF.

The chain carries TRBV20-1 and TRBJ2-1, with TRBD2 matching 11 bases. Germline V gene data show CDR1 as DFQATT and CDR2 as SNEGSKA (reference sequence). The ends lost 4 bases at V and 3 bases at J; junction bases unmatched: 5. The CDR3 has 15 amino acids. CDR3 region: CSAMTSGVLYNEQFF. CDR3 DNA: TGCAGTGCTATGACTAGCGGGGTCCTCTACAATGAGCAGTTCTTC.

This clonotype has a handful of counts. The CDR3 coding sequence is TGTGCCAGCAGTTTACTAGCGGGAGGGGAAGAGCAGTACGTC. It yields the protein CASSLLAGGEEQYV. The V and J genes are TRBV6-1 and TRBJ2-7, with 13 bases that match TRBD2. Germline V gene sequence: CDR1 MNHNS, CDR2 SASEGT. V shed 5 bases and J 7 bases; nucleotides not matched to a gene: 5. The CDR3 loop spans 14 amino acids.

V gene TRBV2 combines with J gene TRBJ1-2, with no clear D. The CDR3 covers 18 residues. V lost 8 bases, J lost 0 bases, and 25 bases lay in between. The V gene's germline CDR1 is SNHLY and CDR2 FYNNEI. The CDR3 sequence is CASGEGQSAFLSNYGYTF. CDR3 DNA: TGTGCCAGCGGGGAGGGCCAATCAGCCTTTCTCTCTAACTATGGCTACACCTTC.

This chain links TRBV6-5 with TRBJ1-2, with 7 nucleotides matching TRBD1. The CDR3 extends over 14 amino acids. CDR1 is MNHEY, CDR2 SVGAGI, per germline. The junction had 4 bases not matched to a gene; V was cut back by 2 bases and J by 4 bases. DNA for the CDR3: TGTGCCAGCAGTTACGCAGGGGGTTCCTATGGCTACACCTTC. Amino acid sequence: CASSYAGGSYGYTF.

This clonotype was seen only a few times. The CDR3 DNA is TGCGCCAGCAGCTTGGAACCGAACACTGAAGCTTTCTTT. Translation: CASSLEPNTEAFF. The gene calls are TRBV5-1 and TRBJ1-1; D unclear. Germline CDR1 and CDR2: SGHRS and YFSETQ. The CDR3 contains 13 residues. Trimming shortened V by 0 bases and J by 1 base, and 4 bases separated the two germline ends.

The chain recombines TRBV4-2 with TRBJ2-4, with a tentative D call TRBD1 (5 bases). The V gene's germline CDR1 is LGHNA and CDR2 YNFKEQ. CDR3 length: 17 amino acids. The V end lost 0 bases, the J end lost 9 bases, and 21 bases lay between the germline ends. The CDR3 loop is CASSQDEDNGLGVIQYF. The DNA for the CDR3 is TGTGCCAGCAGCCAAGATGAGGACAACGGTCTTGGGGTCATTCAGTACTTC.